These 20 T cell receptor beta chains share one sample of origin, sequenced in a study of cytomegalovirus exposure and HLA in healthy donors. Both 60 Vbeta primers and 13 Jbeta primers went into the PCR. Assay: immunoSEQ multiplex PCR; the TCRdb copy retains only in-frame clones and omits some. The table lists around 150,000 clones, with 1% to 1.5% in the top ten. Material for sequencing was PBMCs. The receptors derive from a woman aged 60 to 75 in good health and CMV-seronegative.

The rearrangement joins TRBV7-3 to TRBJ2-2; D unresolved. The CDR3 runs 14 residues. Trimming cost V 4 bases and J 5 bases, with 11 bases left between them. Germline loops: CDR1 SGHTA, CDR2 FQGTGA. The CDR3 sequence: CASSYGGATGELFF. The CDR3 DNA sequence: TGTGCCAGCAGCTACGGCGGCGCTACCGGGGAGCTGTTTTTT.

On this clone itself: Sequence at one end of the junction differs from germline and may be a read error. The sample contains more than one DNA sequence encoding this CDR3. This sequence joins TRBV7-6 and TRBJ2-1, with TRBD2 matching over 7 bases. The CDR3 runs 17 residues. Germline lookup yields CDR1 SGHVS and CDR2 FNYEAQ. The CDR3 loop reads CASSRSPPGGRNNEQFF. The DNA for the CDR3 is TGTGCCAGCAGTCGTAGCCCCCCGGGGGGACGGAACAATGAACAGTTCTTC.

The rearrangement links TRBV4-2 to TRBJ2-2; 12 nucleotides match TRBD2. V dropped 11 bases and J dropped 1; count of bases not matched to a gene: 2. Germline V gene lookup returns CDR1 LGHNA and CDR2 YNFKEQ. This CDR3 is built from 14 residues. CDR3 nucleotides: TGTGCCTCGACTAGCGGGGGGAACACCGGGGAGCTGTTTTTT. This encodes CASTSGGNTGELFF.

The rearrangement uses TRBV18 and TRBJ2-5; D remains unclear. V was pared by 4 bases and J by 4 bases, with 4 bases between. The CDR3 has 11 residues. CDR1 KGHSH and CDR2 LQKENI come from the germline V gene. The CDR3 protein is CASSLLETQYF. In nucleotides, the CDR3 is TGTGCCAGCTCACTTCTAGAGACCCAGTACTTC.

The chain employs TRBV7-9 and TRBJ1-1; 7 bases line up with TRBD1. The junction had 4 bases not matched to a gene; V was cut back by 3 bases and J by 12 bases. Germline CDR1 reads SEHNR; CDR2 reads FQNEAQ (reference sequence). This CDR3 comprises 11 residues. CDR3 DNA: TGTGCCAGCAGCTTGCAGGGGGAAACTTTCTTT. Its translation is CASSLQGETFF.

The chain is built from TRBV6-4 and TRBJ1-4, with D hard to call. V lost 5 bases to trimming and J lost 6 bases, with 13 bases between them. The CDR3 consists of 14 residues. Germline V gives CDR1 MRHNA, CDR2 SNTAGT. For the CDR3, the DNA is TGTGCCAGCAGTAAGGGCGACGGGGATGAAAAACTGTTTTTT. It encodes CASSKGDGDEKLFF.

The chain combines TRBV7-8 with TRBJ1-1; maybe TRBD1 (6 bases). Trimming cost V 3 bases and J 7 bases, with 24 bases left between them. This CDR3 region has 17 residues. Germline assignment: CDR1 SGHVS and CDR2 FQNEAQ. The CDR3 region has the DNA TGTGCCAGCAGCTTCTCCCCGCGGACAGCACAATTGCGTGAAGCTTTCTTT. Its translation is CASSFSPRTAQLREAFF.

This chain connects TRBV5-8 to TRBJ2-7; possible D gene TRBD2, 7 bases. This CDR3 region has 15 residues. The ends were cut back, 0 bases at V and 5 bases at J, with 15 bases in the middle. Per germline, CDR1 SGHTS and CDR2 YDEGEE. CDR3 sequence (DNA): TGTGCCAGCAGCTTGGCCGGGGGGCGCGTCAACGAGCAGTACTTC. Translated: CASSLAGGRVNEQYF.

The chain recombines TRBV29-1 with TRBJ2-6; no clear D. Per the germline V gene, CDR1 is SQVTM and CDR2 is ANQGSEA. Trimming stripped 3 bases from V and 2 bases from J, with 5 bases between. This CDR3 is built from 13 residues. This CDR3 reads CSVDRAGANVLTF. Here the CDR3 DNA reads TGCAGCGTTGACCGGGCTGGGGCCAACGTCCTGACTTTC.

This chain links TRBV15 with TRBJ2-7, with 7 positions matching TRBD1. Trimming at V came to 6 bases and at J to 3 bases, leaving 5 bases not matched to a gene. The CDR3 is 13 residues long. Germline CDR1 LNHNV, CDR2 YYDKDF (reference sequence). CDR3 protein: CATRSRDSYEQYF. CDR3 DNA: TGTGCCACCAGATCCCGGGACAGCTACGAGCAGTACTTC.

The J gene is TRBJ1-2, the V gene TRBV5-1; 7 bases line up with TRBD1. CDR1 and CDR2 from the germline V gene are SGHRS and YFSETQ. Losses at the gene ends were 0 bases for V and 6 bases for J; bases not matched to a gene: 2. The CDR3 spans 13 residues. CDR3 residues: CASSLEGAHGYTF. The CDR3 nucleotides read TGCGCCAGCAGCTTGGAGGGGGCGCATGGCTACACCTTC.

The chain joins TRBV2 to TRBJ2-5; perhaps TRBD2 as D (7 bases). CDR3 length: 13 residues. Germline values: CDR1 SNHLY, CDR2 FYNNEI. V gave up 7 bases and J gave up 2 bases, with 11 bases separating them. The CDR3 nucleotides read TGTGCCAGCACCGGGGGGCCACAAGAGACCCAGTACTTC. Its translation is CASTGGPQETQYF.

The CDR3 DNA sequence: TGTGCCACCAGCAACACAGGGTTCAGCAATCAGCCCCAGCATTTT. Translating gives CATSNTGFSNQPQHF. This chain joins TRBV15 and TRBJ1-5; tentatively, D is TRBD1 (6 bases). Looked up from germline, CDR1 is LNHNV and CDR2 is YYDKDF (reference sequence). The length of the CDR3 is 15 residues. Trimming took 4 bases from V and 1 from J, leaving 11 bases between them.

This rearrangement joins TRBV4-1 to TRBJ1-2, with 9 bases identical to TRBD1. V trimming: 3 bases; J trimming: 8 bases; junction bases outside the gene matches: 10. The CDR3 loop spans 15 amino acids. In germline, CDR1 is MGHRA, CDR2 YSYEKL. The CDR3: CASSHFRTGAFGYTF. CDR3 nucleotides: TGCGCCAGCAGCCATTTTAGGACAGGGGCGTTCGGCTACACCTTC.

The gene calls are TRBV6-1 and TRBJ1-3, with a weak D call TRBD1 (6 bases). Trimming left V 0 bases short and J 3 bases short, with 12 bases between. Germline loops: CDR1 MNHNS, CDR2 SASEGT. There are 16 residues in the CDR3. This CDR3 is CASSEAARGSGNTIYF. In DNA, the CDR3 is TGTGCCAGCAGTGAAGCAGCGAGGGGGAGTGGAAACACCATATATTTT.

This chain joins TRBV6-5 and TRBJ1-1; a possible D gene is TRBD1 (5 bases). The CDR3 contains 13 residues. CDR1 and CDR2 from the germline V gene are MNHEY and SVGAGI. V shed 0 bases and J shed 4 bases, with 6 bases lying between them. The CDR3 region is CASSYSGGTEAFF. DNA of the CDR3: TGTGCCAGCAGTTACTCGGGGGGCACTGAAGCTTTCTTT.

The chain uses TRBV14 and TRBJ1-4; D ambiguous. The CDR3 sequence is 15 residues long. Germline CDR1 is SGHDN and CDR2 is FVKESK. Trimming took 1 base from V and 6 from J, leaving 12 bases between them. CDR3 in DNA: TGTGCCAGCAGCCAAGTTGGAGGCCGTTATGAAAAACTGTTTTTT. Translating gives CASSQVGGRYEKLFF.

The chain's CDR3 is CASGDRANTGELFF. In DNA form, the CDR3 reads TGTGCCAGCGGGGACAGGGCGAACACCGGGGAGCTGTTTTTT. J is TRBJ2-2 and V is TRBV18, with TRBD1 matching over 9 bases. Germline V lookup: CDR1 KGHSH, CDR2 LQKENI. This CDR3 has 14 amino acids. The J segment lost 0 bases and the V segment lost 8 bases, leaving 1 base of the junction unmatched.

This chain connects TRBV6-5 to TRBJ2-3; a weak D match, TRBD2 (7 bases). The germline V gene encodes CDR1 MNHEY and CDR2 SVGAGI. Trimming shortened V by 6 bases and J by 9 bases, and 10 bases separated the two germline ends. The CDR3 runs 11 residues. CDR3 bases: TGTGCCAGCAGGAAGGGGGGGACGCAGTATTTT. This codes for CASRKGGTQYF.

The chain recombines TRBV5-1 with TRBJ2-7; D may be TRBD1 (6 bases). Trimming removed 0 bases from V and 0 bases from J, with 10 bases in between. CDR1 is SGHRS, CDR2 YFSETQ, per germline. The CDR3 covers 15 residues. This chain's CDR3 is CASSLAQDSSYEQYF. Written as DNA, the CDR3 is TGCGCCAGCAGCTTGGCCCAGGACAGCTCCTACGAGCAGTACTTC.